These 11 T cell receptor beta chains were sequenced from one sample in a study of identical twins. Using its own MiXCR run on the 5' RACE reads, TCRdb lists one record per CDR3 protein. Among approximately 210,000 distinct CDR3 sequences, around a tenth were seen once, and the ten largest hold just over 5%. Material: memory (CD45RO+) T cells sorted from blood. These receptors originate from a young woman in good health.

In its sample, this clonotype was seen a few times. The CDR3 DNA reads as TGTGCCAGCAGCGTAGGACAGGGCCTTGCTTTCTTT. Its protein product is CASSVGQGLAFF. The chain couples TRBV7-2 to TRBJ1-1; 8 positions agree with TRBD1. In germline, CDR1 is SGHTA, CDR2 FQGNSA. CDR3 length: 12 residues. J was trimmed by 11 bases and V by 5 bases; bases with no gene match: 7.

This clonotype was seen more than once but under ten times. The J gene is TRBJ1-6, the V gene TRBV7-2; tentatively, D is TRBD1 (5 bases). The CDR3 loop spans 15 amino acids. Germline CDR1 is SGHTA and CDR2 is FQGNSA. The germline V and J ends were trimmed by 2 bases and 8 bases, with 13 bases remaining between them. The CDR3 coding sequence is TGTGCCAGCAGCTTAAGGGGCAGTCGGTATTCACCCCTCCACTTT. Its translation: CASSLRGSRYSPLHF.

This clonotype was counted between two and nine times. V usage is TRBV20-1 and J usage is TRBJ2-7; D is unresolved. Germline values: CDR1 DFQATT, CDR2 SNEGSKA (reference sequence). The CDR3 extends over 13 amino acids. V was pared by 0 bases and J by 3 bases, with 9 bases between. CDR3 loop: CSARDRQNYEQYF. DNA of the CDR3: TGCAGTGCTAGAGATCGGCAGAACTACGAGCAGTACTTC.

This clonotype was detected a few times. The chain is built from TRBV15 and TRBJ2-1; a weak D match, TRBD1 (6 bases). Germline loops: CDR1 LNHNV, CDR2 YYDKDF (reference sequence). This CDR3 is built from 12 residues. Trimming cost V 0 bases and J 15 bases, with 12 bases left between them. The CDR3 sequence: CATSRDLGGRFF. In DNA form, the CDR3 reads TGTGCCACCAGCAGAGATTTAGGGGGTCGGTTCTTC. The complete variable domain, with remaining parts taken from reference TRBV15 and TRBJ2-1, reads DAMVIQNPRYQVTQFGKPVTLSCSQTLNHNVMYWYQQKSSQAPKLLFHYYDKDFNNEADTPDNFQSRRPNTSFCFLDIRSPGLGDTAMYLCATSRDLGGRFFGPGTRLTVL.

To note about this clonotype: This may stem from a read error, because a much larger clone lies one nucleotide away. The chain links TRBV21-1 to TRBJ2-7; the DNA was not used to check the table's D call, TRBD1. TRBV21-1 represents a pseudogene. This CDR3 region has 12 residues. CDR3 in DNA: TGTGCCAGCCCCCCACAGCGGTACGAGCAGTACTTC. The encoded protein is CASPPQRYEQYF.

This clonotype was seen more than once but under ten times. This sequence joins TRBV27 and TRBJ1-6; D is unresolved. The CDR3 has 13 amino acids. CDR1 is MNHEY, CDR2 SMNVEV, per germline (reference sequence). Between the trimmed V and J ends, which lost 8 bases and 7 bases, there was a span of 12 bases. Written as DNA, the CDR3 is TGTGCCAGCCAAGAGGGCATGAATTCACCCCTCCACTTT. Translation: CASQEGMNSPLHF.

In this sample, this clonotype turned up a few times. This sequence joins TRBV6-1 and TRBJ1-4, with a tentative D call TRBD1 (5 bases). The CDR3 is 12 residues long. V was clipped by 3 bases and J by 7 bases, with 6 bases between them. The germline gives CDR1 MNHNS, CDR2 SASEGT. The CDR3 nucleotides are TGTGCCAGCAGTGACGGGGGTGAAAAACTGTTTTTT. This gives the protein CASSDGGEKLFF.

This clonotype was detected only a few times. The V call is TRBV6-1, the J call TRBJ1-1, with 7 bases matching TRBD1. Trimming took 8 bases from V and 5 from J; bases not matched to a gene: 17. Germline V gene data show CDR1 as MNHNS and CDR2 as SASEGT. The CDR3 sequence is 16 residues long. CDR3 sequence (DNA): TGTGCCAGCGGAGGGAGGGGGCTGGGAGGAGGGACTGAAGCTTTCTTT. As protein: CASGGRGLGGGTEAFF.

The chain employs TRBV11-2 and TRBJ1-4; 9 bases fit TRBD1. This CDR3 is 19 amino acids long. CDR1 and CDR2 from the germline V gene are SGHAT and FQNNGV. After removal of 5 bases from V and 6 bases from J, the junction contained 19 bases not matched to a gene. This CDR3 is CASSLQTGTGQGEDEKLFF. The CDR3 DNA reads TGTGCCAGCAGCCTACAGACCGGGACAGGGCAGGGGGAGGATGAAAAACTGTTTTTT.

The sample holds many counts of this clonotype. Written as DNA, the CDR3 is TGTGCCATCAGTGTACAACAACCGACCGGAAACACCATATATTTT. It translates to CAISVQQPTGNTIYF. The chain employs TRBV10-3 and TRBJ1-3; D unresolved. Per germline, CDR1 ENHRY and CDR2 SYGVKD. Trimming took off 4 bases at V and 4 bases at J, with 14 bases between the two ends. The CDR3 loop spans 15 amino acids.

This sequence joins TRBV20-1 and TRBJ2-4, with D possibly being TRBD1 or TRBD2 (5 bases each). This CDR3 has 13 amino acids. With 3 bases removed from V and 6 bases from J, the gap between germline ends came to 12 bases. Germline V gene data show CDR1 as DFQATT and CDR2 as SNEGSKA (reference sequence). This chain's CDR3 is CSARRDGTNIQYF. The CDR3, as DNA: TGCAGTGCTAGGAGGGACGGAACAAACATTCAGTACTTC.